This TCR beta chain appears in the sequencing data of a study of spatial heterogeneity in lung cancer. Overall study: The count of detected beta-chain sequences consistently exceeded that of alpha-chain sequences.

This clonotype was counted many times. Time point noted: sample taken at primary tumor resection. Donation came from 70 or so patients with untreated early-stage non-small cell lung cancer. Unsorted whole RNA samples from tumor, nontumor lung or frozen PBMC were sequenced. The V segment lost 5 bases and the J segment 0 bases; nucleotides outside the gene matches: 4. Germline V gives CDR1 MDHEN, CDR2 SYDVKM. The CDR3 covers 15 residues. TCRdb itself ran the 5' RACE reads through MiXCR, one entry per CDR3 protein. Of some 38,000 distinct CDR3 sequences listed, approximately 3.1% are singletons. This TCR derives from a male donor with early-stage non-small cell lung cancer. Source: normal lung tissue next to the tumor, taken at surgery. This rearrangement joins TRBV28 to TRBJ1-3, with 7 bases identical to TRBD1. The CDR3 loop is CASSTAGGSGNTIYF. CDR3 nucleotide sequence: TGTGCCAGCAGTACCGCAGGGGGCTCTGGAAACACCATATATTTT.